These T cell receptor beta chains were read from a single sample in a study of shared clonotypes between healthy human individuals. Measured with immunoSEQ multiplex PCR; TCRdb has only the in-frame clones, and not every one. Among a few million clones, approximately 90% were seen once, and the ten largest hold roughly 0.13%. The sequencing sample was made of naive CD4+ T cells sorted from blood. Receptors were obtained from a man aged 18-30 years in good health. Each CDR3 is given without its conserved first and last residue.

j_gene	v_gene	CDR3aa
TRBJ2-1	TRBV7-9	ASSLRLGYNEQF
TRBJ1-3	TRBV10-3	AISEGLGQGATIY
TRBJ2-6	TRBV6-5	ASSYQTALGANVLT
TRBJ2-5	TRBV7-2	ASSLNSGGALETQY
TRBJ1-5	TRBV2	ASSEVQADQPQH
TRBJ1-2	TRBV11-2	ASSPPGQANYGYT
TRBJ1-2	TRBV28	ASFSDTYYGYT
TRBJ2-2	TRBV30	AWTYSGNLF
TRBJ2-1	TRBV28	ASTLGQGFYNEQF
TRBJ2-2	TRBV7-8	ASSLVNRETGELF
TRBJ1-1	TRBV7-9	ASSLGTRFLNTEAF
TRBJ2-2	TRBV7-3	ASSLSAATGELF
TRBJ1-5	TRBV18	ASSPLQSNQPQH
TRBJ2-1	TRBV25-1	ASSERLAGVVREQF
TRBJ2-1	TRBV9	ASSVLGVGQF
TRBJ2-2	TRBV5-1	ASGLTGGGTGELF
TRBJ2-2	TRBV5-6	ASSLEGITGELF
TRBJ1-4	TRBV6-6	ASSYEGLRDEKLF
TRBJ1-4	TRBV19	ASSRAQTFQNEKLF
TRBJ2-1	TRBV5-1	ASSLGPGLGDEQF
TRBJ2-1	TRBV18	ASSPSPGGSSYNEQF
TRBJ1-6	TRBV5-5	ASSLIWDSPLH
TRBJ1-5	TRBV6-1	ASIGMGGYHQPQH
TRBJ2-7	TRBV5-1	ASSPGDEILAYEQY
TRBJ1-5	TRBV5-4	ASSLDGQPQH
TRBJ1-2	TRBV12-5	ASGLSRGGHYGYT
TRBJ2-7	TRBV2	ASSQGIGPYEQY
TRBJ2-2	TRBV2	ASSEYRQGNTGELF
NA	TRBV28	ASTLGGQGVEQY
TRBJ1-5	TRBV6-1	ATQGLTRDQPQH
TRBJ2-2	TRBV7-8	ASSSGLLNGELF
TRBJ2-2	TRBV9	ASSIRGLDGELF
TRBJ2-3	TRBV10-1	ARGETSGGTSTDTQY
TRBJ2-5	TRBV7-2	ASSSGNRGKWETQY
TRBJ2-2	TRBV7-6	ASSSNPGQDPGELF
TRBJ2-5	TRBV7-8	ASSPGREVGTQY
TRBJ1-2	TRBV6-6	ASSYDQGEGGYT
TRBJ2-3	TRBV6-5	ASGTRPESDTQY
TRBJ2-6	TRBV2	ASNLQGTGANVLT
TRBJ2-7	TRBV7-9	ASSLNSGRSSSSYEQY
TRBJ2-7	TRBV5-1	ASSLGLAVVYEQY
TRBJ2-1	TRBV4-3	ASSQEGHNNEQF
TRBJ2-7	TRBV21-1	ASSNRRANNEQY
TRBJ1-2	TRBV6-5	ASIGSGQGYGYT
TRBJ1-3	TRBV4-1	ASSQGLGFGNTIY
TRBJ2-5	TRBV5-1	ASSVRGGQGTQY
TRBJ1-1	TRBV28	AIRGRANTEAF
TRBJ1-2	TRBV2	ASSGKDRGRGGYT
TRBJ2-3	TRBV10-2	ATKEESTGADTQY
TRBJ2-2	TRBV19	ASSRGTGELF
TRBJ2-2	TRBV5-1	ASSSLLAGGIGELF
TRBJ2-7	TRBV5-4	AGRGDFSYEQY
TRBJ1-2	TRBV5-6	ASSLGAAGGYGYT
TRBJ1-1	TRBV7-9	ASSLTGLNTEAF
TRBJ1-2	TRBV5-1	ASSLVGDVSYT
TRBJ2-1	TRBV23-1	ASSQSNSAPGNEQF
TRBJ2-1	TRBV19	ASSIRDRSFSYNEQF
TRBJ1-2	TRBV6-5	ASSTHGQANYGYT
TRBJ2-1	TRBV13	ASSQRGASRYNEQF